These T cell receptor beta chains were read from a single sample in a study of T cell repertoires in cytomegalovirus infection. One entry per CDR3 protein results from TCRdb running MiXCR on the reads. Among approximately 43,000 distinct CDR3 sequences, more than 20% were seen once, and the ten largest hold 15% to 20%. Their antigens remain unidentified. Sequenced material: PBMCs, sequenced either directly or after in vitro stimulation (not recorded which). The receptors were sampled from a human donor in good health (CMV status not recorded). Some clones in this sample may be carry-over from other donors' samples. CDR3s leave out the opening cysteine and the closing phenylalanine or tryptophan. The order of the fields is V gene, clone size, J gene, CDR3 protein. Size values are once, few and many counts, or a class for expanded clones, and some rows have none.

TRBV2	.	TRBJ2-4	ASTLLAGGPNIQY
TRBV2	once	TRBJ2-4	ASRGRLAKNIQY
TRBV14	.	TRBJ1-2	ASSQLDINYGYT
TRBV7-9	many	TRBJ2-7	ASSHPQGSSYEQY
TRBV9	.	TRBJ2-7	ASSTGTGGSSYEQY
TRBV7-2	many	TRBJ2-1	ASSRGLAGSGYGGSMYNEQF
TRBV6-1	.	TRBJ1-6	ASSKRGVSNSPLH
TRBV6-1	few	TRBJ1-2	ASTATNYGYT
TRBV10-3	.	TRBJ2-5	ATSWGASRETQY
TRBV27	.	TRBJ2-1	ASSPSRGWGEQF
TRBV6-1	many	TRBJ2-2	ASSDRPTGELF
TRBV12-5	many	TRBJ1-1	ASGHFGGPGHTEAF
TRBV15	.	TRBJ1-1	ATSREAGSFEAF
TRBV6-2/TRBV6-3	.	TRBJ2-1	ASSYRAGPPYNEQF
TRBV29-1	few	TRBJ1-3	SVMTGAGATIY
TRBV6-5	many	TRBJ2-3	ASSYSGGNTQY
TRBV2	.	TRBJ1-3	ASREGQSGNTIY
TRBV28	.	TRBJ1-5	ASTGEWQPQH
TRBV20-1	few	TRBJ2-3	GSSGRAADTQY
TRBV7-8	many	TRBJ2-1	ASSGAGGVGSVNNEQF
TRBV7-2	.	TRBJ2-3	ASSTTGLAGDTSTDTQY
TRBV5-1	.	TRBJ2-1	ASSSLAFSGEQF
TRBV28	many	TRBJ1-1	ASSLPGDGTEAF
TRBV5-1	many	TRBJ2-1	ASTYGQTTYNEQF
TRBV5-5	.	TRBJ1-6	ASSPRPVSPLH
TRBV2	.	TRBJ1-1	ASSFTGGFTEAF
TRBV18	.	TRBJ2-3	ASSPGGHGTQY
TRBV7-2	large	TRBJ2-1	ASSLGLSGGNEQF
TRBV5-5	.	TRBJ1-5	ASSLEMWQPQH
TRBV7-2	many	TRBJ2-1	ASSLTPSYNEQF
TRBV7-2	many	TRBJ1-5	ASSAPGAVGNQPQH
TRBV7-2	few	TRBJ2-5	ASSLAKTQY
TRBV10-3	many	TRBJ2-3	AISDAGGFTDTQY
TRBV4-1	many	TRBJ2-3	ASSQQILAGGGTQY
TRBV19	many	TRBJ2-1	ASSTLTPGGYNEQF
TRBV7-2	.	TRBJ1-5	ASSLGQGSNQPQH
TRBV6-5	few	TRBJ1-4	ASSYLQGGPTEKLF
TRBV5-1	.	TRBJ2-1	ASSLPLALGYDEQF
TRBV7-2	.	TRBJ2-6	ASSLVGGANVLT
TRBV20-1	many	TRBJ2-1	SAVDIAGASSYNEQF
TRBV11-2	many	TRBJ1-1	ASSLEPATEAF
TRBV3-1	.	TRBJ2-5	ASIEGETQY
TRBV20-1	.	TRBJ1-6	SASSRGVSPLH
TRBV5-4	.	TRBJ2-5	ASRLGRGLAYQETQY
TRBV23-1	few	TRBJ2-7	ASSPYEQY
TRBV2	.	TRBJ2-2	ASSEGRVYTGELF
TRBV20-1	many	TRBJ2-1	SAARQDSQF
TRBV18	few	TRBJ1-2	ASSPQGTGGKYGYT
TRBV2	many	TRBJ1-5	ASSYQGGNQPQH
TRBV7-2	many	TRBJ1-4	ASSVQGAANEKLF
TRBV29-1	many	TRBJ1-5	SAVVIGDRQPQH
TRBV4-2	large	TRBJ2-2	ASSRSPGQNTGELF